These T cell receptor beta chains were read from a single sample in a study of blood T cell repertoires in COVID-19. The assay was immunoSEQ multiplex PCR, and TCRdb's table has in-frame clones only and misses some. The sample has some 350,000 clones, around nine tenths seen once; the top ten hold around 2.9%. The sequenced sample consisted of peripheral blood. The receptors derive from a human donor in a cohort sampled during active COVID-19. CDR3s include the opening cysteine and the closing phenylalanine or tryptophan. The D gene is left open where the match is weak.

TRBD2 | TRBJ2-1 | TRBV7-9 | CASSYQLKGLAGAGEQFF
NA | TRBJ2-4 | TRBV2 | CASQGGRLAKNIQYF
TRBD1 | TRBJ2-3 | TRBV3-1/TRBV3-2 | CASSQAHPGQVRDTQYF
NA | TRBJ2-7 | TRBV5-6 | CASSSVDSYEQYF
TRBD1 | TRBJ1-1 | TRBV3-1/TRBV3-2 | CASSQFRGQGARAFF
NA | TRBJ2-7 | TRBV7-8 | CASSLEFGSFYEQYF
NA | TRBJ1-1 | TRBV6-5 | CASTLEARTEAFF
NA | TRBJ1-5 | TRBV6-2/TRBV6-3 | CASSYTVVGQGSGSNQPQHF
TRBD2 | TRBJ2-1 | TRBV9 | CASSRGGGATSSYNEQFF
NA | TRBJ2-1 | TRBV14 | CASSPALRARGAYEQFF
TRBD1 | TRBJ2-2 | TRBV3-1/TRBV3-2 | CASGTGNTGELFF
TRBD2 | TRBJ2-3 | TRBV6-4 | CASSQAGGWADTQYF
NA | TRBJ2-3 | TRBV7-9 | CASSLVRVSDTQYF
TRBD1 | TRBJ2-7 | TRBV19 | CASSGTGLREQYF
TRBD1 | TRBJ1-2 | TRBV15 | CATSRDQGAGNYGYTF
NA | TRBJ1-6 | TRBV30 | CAWRQAGSYNSPLHF
TRBD2 | TRBJ2-5 | TRBV11-2 | CASSLAAGGVETQYF
TRBD2 | TRBJ2-5 | TRBV10-3 | CATATSGGETQYF
TRBD1 | TRBJ1-1 | TRBV27 | CASSSTGEVRAFF
NA | TRBJ2-2 | TRBV5-4 | CASSYVRGLNTGELFF
TRBD1 | TRBJ2-2 | TRBV7-9 | CASNTGVNTGELFF
TRBD1 | TRBJ1-1 | TRBV19 | CASSMTGKTEAFF
NA | TRBJ2-7 | TRBV4-1 | CASSQGGPIRF
NA | TRBJ1-2 | TRBV19 | CASSYQSIGGTYGYTF
NA | TRBJ2-7 | TRBV9 | CASSVNVGAPSSQRYEQYF
NA | TRBJ2-3 | TRBV23-1 | CATSSFGGQDTQYF